This T cell receptor beta chain was obtained from a study of T cell responses to AZD1222 COVID-19 vaccine (dated by TCRdb to about 2021). About the investigation overall: AZD1222 recipients whose second dose came at about 4 weeks and those whose second dose came at about 12 weeks were combined into one group, since spike-specific TCR depth and breadth did not differ between the two schedules. A total of about 250 trial participants underwent TCR sequencing, of whom about 210 had received two doses of AZD1222 and roughly 26 had received two doses of the MenACWY control vaccine. Enrollment into the trials was organized by age into subgroups of 18-55, 56-69 and 70-plus years, and those subgroups contained roughly 160, 29 and 62 TCR-sequenced participants, respectively. The research as a whole found: Conclusions about previously exposed vaccinees were limited because only a handful of AZD1222 recipients were SARS-CoV-2 seropositive at baseline. The whole spike protein was spanned by vaccine-associated CD4 TCRs, and dominant responses were seen in regions 160-218 and 743-854. Participants were mostly white British and included more females than males, and it was suggested by the authors that clonal diversity may have been underestimated. Because no day 14 peak-response samples were available, the repertoires could be characterized only after the peak T cell response. After two AZD1222 doses, both the breadth and the depth of spike-specific TCRs were significantly higher than at day 0 and than in MenACWY recipients. The 56-69-year group was small, and its depth increase did not reach significance, likely because of low power. Epitopes outside the regions mutated in the B.1.351 and B.1.1.7 variants were reportedly recognized by nearly half of the unique spike-specific TCRs.

According to the germline V gene, CDR1 reads MNHEY and CDR2 reads SVGEGT. Relative to germline, V is 6 bases shorter and J is 4 bases shorter, with 15 bases between their ends. Including cysteine and phenylalanine, the CDR3 has 14 amino acids. The kept DNA is CDR3 alone, 42 bases in frame from the first base. Read against the paper, the sample's time point label means: baseline before first vaccination. The vaccinee samples were drawn from two UK trials, COV001 and COV002, one of which was a single-blind randomized controlled phase 2/3 trial testing AZD1222 (ChAdOx1 nCoV-19) in healthy adults. For TCRbeta chain sequencing, PBMC samples were collected from trial participants at day 0 and at day 28 after the second dose. As for this clone: The antigen this receptor binds is unknown. No much larger clone is present one base from it, and per-base qualities are unavailable.

The CDR3 regions of human TCRbeta chains were analyzed by immunosequencing. The authors processed their data as follows. TCRs in the repertoires were matched against a reference library of SARS-CoV-2-specific TCRs that had been generated with the MIRA antigen-specificity platform. Breadth was defined as the fraction of unique TCRs that were SARS-CoV-2-associated, and depth was defined as the fraction of total T cells that were SARS-CoV-2-associated. Using the MIRA data, every spike-specific TCR was mapped to the spike region that the TCR reacted to and assigned to either a CD4 or a CD8 class. Log10-transformed breadth and depth values were compared by one-way ANOVA with Sidak's multiple comparisons tests. The table comes from immuneACCESS by way of TCRdb, which keeps in-frame sequences with V and J called. Part of the clones is missing from these tables; in studies checked, under half for an unresolved V gene and the rest for unknown reasons. From that table come the V and J calls and clone size; the DNA was used to work out D and trimming. The table for this sample lists 130,000 or so clones; 85% to 90% of them were counted only once. About 29% of the sample goes to the ten largest clones.

This TCR was recovered from an adult in good health. The V and J segments used are TRBV6-2 or TRBV6-3 and TRBJ1-2, with TRBD1 as a weak D call on 6 bases. The sequences come from peripheral blood, collected on day 0 of AZD1222 vaccination. The CDR3 region has the sequence CASSNGQPSYGYTF. The DNA sequence follows: TGTGCCAGCAGCAACGGACAGCCTTCCTATGGCTACACCTTC.